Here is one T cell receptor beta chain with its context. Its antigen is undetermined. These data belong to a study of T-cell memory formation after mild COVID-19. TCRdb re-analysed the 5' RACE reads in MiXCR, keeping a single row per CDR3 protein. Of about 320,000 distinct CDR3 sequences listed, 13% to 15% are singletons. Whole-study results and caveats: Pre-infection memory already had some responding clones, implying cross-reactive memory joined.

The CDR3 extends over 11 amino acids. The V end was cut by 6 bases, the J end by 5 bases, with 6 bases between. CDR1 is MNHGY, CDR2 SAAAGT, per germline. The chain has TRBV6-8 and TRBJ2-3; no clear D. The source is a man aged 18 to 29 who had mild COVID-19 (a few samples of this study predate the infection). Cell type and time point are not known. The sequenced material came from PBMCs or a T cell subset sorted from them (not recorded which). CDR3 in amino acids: CASRSQDTQYF. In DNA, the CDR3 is TGTGCCAGCAGATCGCAAGATACGCAGTATTTT.